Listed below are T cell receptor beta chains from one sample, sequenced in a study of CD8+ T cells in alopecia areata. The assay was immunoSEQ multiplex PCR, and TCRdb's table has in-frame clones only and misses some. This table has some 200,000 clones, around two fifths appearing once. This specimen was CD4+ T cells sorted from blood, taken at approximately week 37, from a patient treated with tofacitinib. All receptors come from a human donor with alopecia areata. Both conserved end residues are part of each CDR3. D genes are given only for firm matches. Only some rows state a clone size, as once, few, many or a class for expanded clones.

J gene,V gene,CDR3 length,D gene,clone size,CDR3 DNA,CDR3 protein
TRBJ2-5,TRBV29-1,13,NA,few,TGCAGCGTTGAATTTCTTAGGGGGGAGACCCAGTACTTC,CSVEFLRGETQYF
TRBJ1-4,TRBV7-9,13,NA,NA,TGTGCCAGCAGCTTACCTCAGGGGCGAAAACTGTTTTTT,CASSLPQGRKLFF
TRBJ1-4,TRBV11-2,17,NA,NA,TGTGCCAGCAGCTTAGTCCTGGGTGCGGCAACTAATGAAAAACTGTTTTTT,CASSLVLGAATNEKLFF
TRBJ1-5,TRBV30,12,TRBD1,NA,TGTGCCTGGGGGACAGGCAATCAGCCCCAGCATTTT,CAWGTGNQPQHF
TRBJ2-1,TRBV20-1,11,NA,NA,TGCAGTGCTCAGAGGGACAATGAGCAGTTCTTC,CSAQRDNEQFF
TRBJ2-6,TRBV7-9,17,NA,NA,TGTGCCAGCAGCTACCGCCGGGGCAACTCTGGCGCCAACGTCCTGACTTTC,CASSYRRGNSGANVLTF
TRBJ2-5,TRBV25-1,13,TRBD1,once,TGTGCCAGCATTCACCAGGGGGAAGAGACCCAGTACTTC,CASIHQGEETQYF
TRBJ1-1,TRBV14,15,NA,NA,TGTGCCAGCAGCCAAGACCTCGGTGGTGTCACTGAAGCTTTCTTT,CASSQDLGGVTEAFF
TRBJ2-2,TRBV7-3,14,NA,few,TGTGCCAGCAGCTTACGGAGGGTCACCGGGGAGCTGTTTTTT,CASSLRRVTGELFF
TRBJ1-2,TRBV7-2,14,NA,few,TGTGCCAGCAGCACCATTATAGGAAACTATGGCTACACCTTC,CASSTIIGNYGYTF
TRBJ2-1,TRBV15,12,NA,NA,TGTGCCACCAGCAGAGCGCCTGGCGAGCAGTTCTTC,CATSRAPGEQFF
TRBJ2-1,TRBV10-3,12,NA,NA,TGTGCCATCTCTTCTCTTTACAATGAGCAGTTCTTC,CAISSLYNEQFF
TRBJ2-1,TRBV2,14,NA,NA,TGTGCCAGCAGAGGTATTAGCTGGAACGATGAGCAGTTCTTC,CASRGISWNDEQFF
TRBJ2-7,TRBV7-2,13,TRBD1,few,TGTGCCAGCAGCCGGGACAGGGGATACGAGCAGTACTTC,CASSRDRGYEQYF
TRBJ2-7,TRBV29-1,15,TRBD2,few,TGCAGCGCCCTCGATCAATGGGGACTAGCGGGAGGGCAGTACTTC,CSALDQWGLAGGQYF
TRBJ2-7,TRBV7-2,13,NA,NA,TGTGCCAGCAGCTCTACTCGTGACCACGAGCAGTACTTC,CASSSTRDHEQYF
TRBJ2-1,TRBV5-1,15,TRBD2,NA,TGCGCCAGCAGCTCCGGGACTAAGTCCCACAATGAGCAGTTCTTC,CASSSGTKSHNEQFF
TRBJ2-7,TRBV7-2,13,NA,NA,TGTGCCAGCAGCTTGGCCAGTCCCTACGAGCAGTACTTC,CASSLASPYEQYF
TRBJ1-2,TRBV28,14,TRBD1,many,TGTGCCAGCAGTTTACCGGGACAGCTCTATGGCTACACCTTC,CASSLPGQLYGYTF
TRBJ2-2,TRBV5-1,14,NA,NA,TGCGCCAGCAGCAAGGAGGAAGCGACCGGGGAGCTGTTTTTT,CASSKEEATGELFF
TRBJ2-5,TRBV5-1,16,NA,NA,TGCGCCAGCAGCCCGGGCCCGGGGGTCCTCCAAGAGACCCAGTACTTC,CASSPGPGVLQETQYF
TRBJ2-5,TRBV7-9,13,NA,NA,TGTGCCAGCAGCTTGATCCCCCAAGAGACCCAGTACTTC,CASSLIPQETQYF
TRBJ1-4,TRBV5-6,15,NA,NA,TGTGCCAGCAGCTTGTATTCAGGGGCGTATGAAAAACTGTTTTTT,CASSLYSGAYEKLFF
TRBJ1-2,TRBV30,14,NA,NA,TGTGCCTGGAATCTTTCACCAGGGAACTATGGCTACACCTTC,CAWNLSPGNYGYTF
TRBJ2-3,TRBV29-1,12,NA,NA,TGCAGCGTTGAAGAGGTGATAGGTACGCAGTATTTT,CSVEEVIGTQYF
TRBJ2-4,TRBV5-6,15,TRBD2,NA,TGTGCCAGCAGCTTGGCAGCGGGAGTAGGAAACATTCAGTACTTC,CASSLAAGVGNIQYF
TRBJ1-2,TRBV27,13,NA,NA,TGCGCCAGCAGAGTAGGTCTCGTGGGTGGCTACACCTTC,CASRVGLVGGYTF
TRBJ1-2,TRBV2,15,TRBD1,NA,TGTGCCAGCAGTGCCGGATCACAGGGGGCCTATGGCTACACCTTC,CASSAGSQGAYGYTF
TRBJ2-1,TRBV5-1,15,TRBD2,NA,TGCGCCAGCAGCTTGGGTATAGCGGGGGCCAATGAGCAGTTCTTC,CASSLGIAGANEQFF
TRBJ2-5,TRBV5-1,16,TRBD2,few,TGCGCCAGCAGCAACTCGGCGGGAGCGCCGATAGAGACCCAGTACTTC,CASSNSAGAPIETQYF
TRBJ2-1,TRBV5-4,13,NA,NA,TGTGCCAGCAGCTTGGGGCAGGGCCATGAGCAGTTCTTC,CASSLGQGHEQFF
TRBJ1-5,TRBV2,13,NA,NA,TGTGCCAGCAGACTTAACAGCAATCAGCCCCAGCATTTT,CASRLNSNQPQHF
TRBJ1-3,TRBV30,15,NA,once,TGTGCCTGGGTCAGTACAGGTTACTCTGGAAACACCATATATTTT,CAWVSTGYSGNTIYF
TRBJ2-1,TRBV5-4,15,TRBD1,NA,TGTGCCAGCAGCTACGGACAGGGGACCTACAATGAGCAGTTCTTC,CASSYGQGTYNEQFF
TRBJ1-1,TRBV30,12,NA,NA,TGTGCCTGGAGGACAACGGACACTGAAGCTTTCTTT,CAWRTTDTEAFF
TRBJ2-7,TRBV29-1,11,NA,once,TGCAGCGTTAAAGGGAGCTACGAGCAGTACTTC,CSVKGSYEQYF
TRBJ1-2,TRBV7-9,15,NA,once,TGTGCCAGCAGCTTAGCCCAGGGGCTGGGCTATGGCTACACCTTC,CASSLAQGLGYGYTF
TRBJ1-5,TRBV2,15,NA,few,TGTGCCAGCAGGGATGGTGGGGGGGTTAATCAGCCCCAGCATTTT,CASRDGGGVNQPQHF
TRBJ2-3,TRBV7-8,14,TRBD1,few,TGTGCCAGCAGCCGGACAGGGAATGGAGATACGCAGTATTTT,CASSRTGNGDTQYF
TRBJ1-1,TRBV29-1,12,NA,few,TGCAGCGTTGATAGCGGCCTCTCTGAAGCTTTCTTT,CSVDSGLSEAFF